The T cell receptor (beta chain) under discussion was sequenced for a study of blood T cell repertoires in COVID-19. The overall study: Samples of COVID-19 (acute and convalescent) were obtained from the United States, Italy and Spain.

Original handling: How many nucleated cells were present was estimated from reference gene primer amplification. Assay: immunoSEQ multiplex PCR; the TCRdb copy retains only in-frame clones and omits some. The V and J calls and clone size come from that table; D and trimming were worked out from the DNA. The sample lists roughly 270,000 clones, around 84% occurring once. This clone was observed a handful of times. Germline CDR1 and CDR2: MDHEN and SYDVKM. V was clipped by 0 bases and J by 2 bases, with 11 bases between them. CDR3 length: 16 amino acids. This receptor was identified in a woman in her 50s who had recovered from COVID-19. The J gene is TRBJ1-5, the V gene TRBV28; D uncertain. The material sequenced was PBMCs or T cells enriched from blood (not recorded which). The CDR3 DNA reads as TGTGCCAGCAGTTTATGGCTCATGGGAGGCAATCAGCCCCAGCATTTT. Encoded protein: CASSLWLMGGNQPQHF.